This TCR beta chain was recorded in a study of CD8 T cells in Susac syndrome. The CDR3 has 15 amino acids. Germline V gene lookup returns CDR1 MDHEN and CDR2 SYDVKM. Trimming took 8 bases from V and 0 from J; bases not matched to a gene: 9. TCR beta was sequenced from blood CD8+ and CD4+ T cells. Reverse transcription of roughly 0.45 to 1 ug RNA used random hexamers. By means of immunoSEQ multiplex PCR, TCR beta CDR3 spanning 54 Vbeta and 13 Jbeta underwent amplification. MiXCR, applied by TCRdb to the immunoSEQ multiplex PCR reads, yields one record per CDR3 protein. Among 250,000 to 350,000 distinct CDR3 sequences, 80% to 90% were seen once, and the ten largest hold approximately 0.11%.

Sample: CD8+ T cells from PBMCs. The chain links TRBV28 to TRBJ1-1; the match to TRBD1 covers 7 bases. The TCR originated in a human donor with multiple sclerosis. In DNA form, the CDR3 reads TGTGCCAGCGACGATCCGACAGGGCTGAACACTGAAGCTTTCTTT. It yields the protein CASDDPTGLNTEAFF.